One and the same sample provided the 25 T cell receptor beta chains below, sequenced in a study of OX40 agonist ivuxolimab in advanced cancers. Repertoires were generated with immunoSEQ multiplex PCR, while TCRdb's copy carries only in-frame clones and drops some. The table has more than 11,000 clones, about 70% seen once; the top ten hold approximately 15%. The specimen comprised CD4+ or CD8+ T cells sorted from blood, sampled in a trial of the OX40 agonist ivuxolimab. The receptors stem from an adult with an advanced solid tumor such as melanoma, head and neck, liver or kidney cancer.

This clone came up once. The chain has TRBV7-9 and TRBJ1-2; D possibly corresponds to TRBD1 (5 bases). This CDR3 region has 13 residues. Trimming pared 10 bases from V and 6 bases from J, leaving 18 bases between. Germline V gene sequence: CDR1 SEHNR, CDR2 FQNEAQ (reference sequence). The CDR3: CAIPSGRADGYTF. The CDR3 bases are TGTGCCATCCCCTCGGGCAGGGCAGATGGCTACACCTTC.

The J gene is TRBJ2-1, the V gene TRBV15; 14 nucleotides align to TRBD2. CDR1 LNHNV and CDR2 YYDKDF come from the germline V gene (reference sequence). Germline trimming cut 4 bases from V and 8 bases from J; bases unmatched to any gene: 7. The CDR3 is 16 residues long. The CDR3: CATSMTTSGGGDEQFF. The CDR3 DNA follows: TGTGCCACCAGCATGACGACTAGCGGGGGGGGAGATGAGCAGTTCTTC.

This rearrangement joins TRBV29-1 to TRBJ1-3; D ambiguous. The CDR3 has 11 residues. Deletions cut 8 bases from V and 4 bases from J, with 9 bases between. Germline loops: CDR1 SQVTM, CDR2 ANQGSEA. CDR3 bases: TGCAGCATCCCTCAGGGAAACACCATATATTTT. Translation gives CSIPQGNTIYF.

The sample holds a few counts of this clone. The J gene is TRBJ2-7, the V gene TRBV29-1; 12 nucleotides align to TRBD1. CDR3 size: 14 residues. Losses at the gene ends were 4 bases for V and 2 bases for J; bases not matched to a gene: 3. Germline CDR1 reads SQVTM; CDR2 reads ANQGSEA. CDR3 region: CSVVGTGGPYEQYF. The DNA of the CDR3 is TGCAGCGTTGTAGGGACAGGGGGCCCCTACGAGCAGTACTTC.

This chain connects TRBV6-9 to TRBJ1-1, with no clear D. V was trimmed by 5 bases and J by 1 base, leaving 11 bases between them. CDR3 length: 14 amino acids. From germline, CDR1 is MNHGY and CDR2 SVAAGI. This chain's CDR3 is CASSAPTGNTEAFF. The CDR3 DNA reads as TGTGCCAGCAGTGCCCCGACGGGGAACACTGAAGCTTTCTTT.

This clone was picked up one time. The junction does not match germline at one end; this may be a read error. The chain carries TRBV7-9 and TRBJ1-5, with D maybe TRBD1 (5 bases). CDR3 length: 16 amino acids. CDR1 is SEHNR, CDR2 FQNEAQ, per germline (reference sequence). Here the CDR3 DNA reads TGTGCCAGCAGCCCTAGTGGAAGGGGTGGCAATCGGCCCCAGCATTTT. Encoded protein: CASSPSGRGGNRPQHF.

A single count supports this clone. The gene calls are TRBV7-8 and TRBJ2-7, with 10 bases lining up with TRBD1. The CDR3 sequence is 14 residues long. V shed 3 bases and J 7 bases; nucleotides not matched to a gene: 6. Per germline, CDR1 SGHVS and CDR2 FQNEAQ. In DNA, the CDR3 is TGTGCCAGCAGCTTGGGACAGGGGCTCGGGGAGCAGTACTTC. It specifies CASSLGQGLGEQYF.

The J gene is TRBJ2-7, the V gene TRBV20-1; D gene unclear. The CDR3 has 11 residues. Germline V gives CDR1 DFQATT, CDR2 SNEGSKA (reference sequence). Deletions cut 1 base from V and 3 bases from J, with 4 bases between. The CDR3 DNA reads TGCAGTGCTAGAGTCGGCTACGAGCAGTACTTC. This gives the protein CSARVGYEQYF.

V usage is TRBV14 and J usage is TRBJ1-2, with a weak D call TRBD1 (5 bases). The CDR3 has 17 amino acids. Trimming stripped 2 bases from V and 5 bases from J, with 21 bases between. The germline V gene encodes CDR1 SGHDN and CDR2 FVKESK. CDR3 sequence: CASSQYQGPNFGYGYTF. In nucleotides, the CDR3 is TGTGCCAGCAGCCAATATCAGGGACCCAACTTTGGGTATGGCTACACCTTC.

V is TRBV10-3 and J is TRBJ2-7; D is undetermined. Germline V CDR1 and CDR2: ENHRY, SYGVKD. The CDR3 spans 12 residues. V lost 2 bases and J lost 4, with 6 bases in between. The CDR3 reads CAISEDGYEQYF. DNA for the CDR3: TGTGCCATCAGTGAGGACGGGTACGAGCAGTACTTC.

As regards this clone: Other DNA sequences in this specimen translate into the identical CDR3. The rearrangement links TRBV21-1 to TRBJ2-2; no DNA check was done on the table's D call, TRBD2. TRBV21-1 is an annotated pseudogene. The CDR3 contains 24 residues. The CDR3 nucleotides read TGTGCCAGCAGCAAAGGGAGGGGGAAGGGGCGACTAGCGGGGAGGAAACCGATGGCCGGGGAGCTGTTTTTT. It translates to CASSKGRGKGRLAGRKPMAGELFF.

The chain joins TRBV27 to TRBJ2-2, with TRBD1 identical over 7 bases. From germline, CDR1 is MNHEY and CDR2 SMNVEV (reference sequence). This CDR3 contains 15 residues. The V segment lost 9 bases and the J segment 6 bases; nucleotides outside the gene matches: 13. CDR3 protein: CASSWDSDTAGELFF. In DNA, the CDR3 is TGTGCCAGTTCATGGGACAGTGATACTGCCGGGGAGCTGTTTTTT.

This clone was counted a single time. The V gene is TRBV30, the J gene TRBJ1-3; D gene unclear. The CDR3 has 14 amino acids. The V gene's germline CDR1 is GTSNPN and CDR2 SVGIG (reference sequence). V dropped 0 bases and J dropped 0 bases, with 6 bases sitting between them. The CDR3 DNA is TGTGCCTGGAGTGTGTCCAGCTCTGGAAACACCATATATTTT. It translates to CAWSVSSSGNTIYF.

The gene calls are TRBV6-1 and TRBJ1-2; 8 bases agree with TRBD1. V lost 4 bases and J lost 6; bases outside the gene matches: 7. The germline CDR1 and CDR2 sequences are MNHNS and SASEGT. This CDR3 has 14 amino acids. The CDR3 reads CASSAGQGFNGYTF. CDR3 nucleotide sequence: TGTGCCAGCAGTGCAGGACAGGGTTTCAATGGCTACACCTTC.

The chain is built from TRBV19 and TRBJ1-2; no reliable D call. The CDR3 runs to 13 residues. The V gene's germline CDR1 is LNHDA and CDR2 SQIVND (reference sequence). Trimming took 5 bases from V and 5 from J, leaving 12 bases between them. CDR3 sequence reads: CASSEGMSYGYTF. The CDR3 DNA follows: TGTGCCAGTAGTGAAGGAATGTCGTATGGCTACACCTTC.

This chain joins TRBV4-3 and TRBJ1-3; D not certain. The CDR3 is 16 residues long. V was shortened by 0 bases and J by 0 bases, with 9 bases between the two germline ends. The V gene's germline CDR1 is LGHNA and CDR2 YSLEER. This chain's CDR3 is CASSQDHDVSGNTIYF. CDR3 DNA sequence: TGCGCCAGCAGCCAAGATCATGATGTCTCTGGAAACACCATATATTTT.

This chain joins TRBV29-1 and TRBJ2-7, with D tentatively TRBD1 (6 bases). Per germline, CDR1 SQVTM and CDR2 ANQGSEA. With 5 bases removed from V and 3 bases from J, the gap between germline ends came to 8 bases. The CDR3 runs 11 residues. This CDR3 reads CSVYRDYEQYF. In nucleotides, the CDR3 is TGCAGCGTTTACAGGGACTACGAGCAGTACTTC.

By share, this clone counts as medium-sized. The genes are TRBV6-1 and TRBJ2-3; the D is unclear. This CDR3 region has 12 residues. Germline-derived CDR1 and CDR2 are MNHNS and SASEGT. The V end lost 3 bases, the J end lost 4 bases, and 5 bases lay between the germline ends. This chain's CDR3 is CASSEGSDTQYF. DNA for the CDR3: TGTGCCAGCAGTGAGGGGTCAGATACGCAGTATTTT.

V is TRBV4-3 and J is TRBJ1-2; 7 bases fit TRBD1. Trimming at V came to 5 bases and at J to 6 bases, leaving 9 bases not matched to a gene. The germline gives CDR1 LGHNA, CDR2 YSLEER. This CDR3 spans 14 amino acids. The CDR3 region is CASSSRGGYDGYTF. Here the CDR3 DNA reads TGCGCCAGCAGCTCCAGGGGGGGTTACGATGGCTACACCTTC.

The chain links TRBV9 to TRBJ1-2; perhaps TRBD1 as D (6 bases). Germline lookup yields CDR1 SGDLS and CDR2 YYNGEE. Trimming removed 0 bases at V and 4 bases at J, with 13 bases between. The CDR3 loop spans 15 amino acids. The CDR3 here is CASSVEWTDRYGYTF. CDR3 DNA sequence: TGTGCCAGCAGCGTAGAATGGACAGACCGCTATGGCTACACCTTC.

The CDR3 sequence is CASRGIGENTEAFF. CDR3 DNA sequence: TGTGCCAGCAGGGGTATCGGGGAGAACACTGAAGCTTTCTTT. The chain is built from TRBV4-2 and TRBJ1-1; D gene unclear. Trimming stripped 6 bases from V and 1 base from J, with 12 bases between. Looked up from germline, CDR1 is LGHNA and CDR2 is YNFKEQ. The CDR3 is 14 amino acids.

The chain recombines TRBV4-3 with TRBJ1-2; D possibly corresponds to TRBD1 (6 bases). Germline V gene lookup returns CDR1 LGHNA and CDR2 YSLEER. The V end was cut by 7 bases, the J end by 9 bases, with 24 bases between. The CDR3 covers 15 residues. The DNA for the CDR3 is TGCGCCAGCACCCCGAAATGGGAGGCAGGGGAAAGCTACACCTTC. Translation: CASTPKWEAGESYTF.

This clone turned up a few times. V gene TRBV7-6 combines with J gene TRBJ2-7; D unclear. CDR1 is SGHVS and CDR2 is FNYEAQ in the germline V gene. The V end was cut by 1 base, the J end by 6 bases, with 10 bases between. This CDR3 has 13 amino acids. CDR3 in amino acids: CASSLELVSEQYF. The DNA of the CDR3 is TGTGCCAGCAGCTTAGAGCTGGTTAGCGAGCAGTACTTC.

This chain links TRBV7-9 with TRBJ1-1; D unclear. Germline CDR1 is SEHNR and CDR2 is FQNEAQ (reference sequence). This CDR3 contains 12 residues. V shed 5 bases and J shed 6 bases, with 10 bases lying between them. The CDR3 region has the DNA TGTGCCAGCAGCAAGACAACCCCTGAAGCTTTCTTT. This translates into CASSKTTPEAFF.

This clone was seen only once. The chain uses TRBV10-3 and TRBJ1-3; TRBD1 might be the D (6 bases). The germline CDR1 and CDR2 sequences are ENHRY and SYGVKD. With 8 bases removed from V and 3 bases from J, the gap between germline ends came to 17 bases. This CDR3 region has 15 residues. The CDR3 loop is CAIAREGVFGNTIYF. The CDR3 DNA sequence: TGTGCCATCGCCAGGGAGGGGGTTTTTGGAAACACCATATATTTT.